Listed below are T cell receptor beta chains from one sample, sequenced in a study of CD8 T cells in Susac syndrome. TCRdb re-called the immunoSEQ multiplex PCR reads with MiXCR, one entry per CDR3 protein. In the table there are about 190,000 distinct CDR3 sequences, 90% to 95% of which are singletons. Sequenced input: CD4+ T cells from PBMCs. These receptors came from a human donor with Susac syndrome. CDR3s include the opening cysteine and the closing phenylalanine or tryptophan. The D gene is left open where the match is weak. Only part of the rows carry a size: once, few, many, or a class if the clone is expanded.

j_call	d_call	clone_size	cdr3_length	v_call	cdr3_nt	cdr3_aa
TRBJ2-1	TRBD2	NA	16	TRBV6-6	TGTGCCAGCAGTTACTCTAGGCGGGAGGGCCCAGATGAGCAGTTCTTC	CASSYSRREGPDEQFF
TRBJ2-1	NA	NA	16	TRBV5-1	TGCGCCAGCAGCTTAATTCCCCCCAGGAGGGACAATGAGCAGTTCTTC	CASSLIPPRRDNEQFF
TRBJ1-5	NA	NA	16	TRBV18	TGTGCCAGCTCACCACCGAGAGGGAAGGGGCATCAGCCCCAGCATTTT	CASSPPRGKGHQPQHF
TRBJ1-2	NA	NA	14	TRBV12-3/TRBV12-4	TGTGCCACCCTGCCGGGTCCCCTACTATATGGCTACACCTTC	CATLPGPLLYGYTF
TRBJ2-7	NA	NA	14	TRBV19	TGTGCCAGTAGTCCAGGGTCTCTGGACTACGAGCAGTACTTC	CASSPGSLDYEQYF
TRBJ1-2	NA	NA	14	TRBV6-5	TGTGCCAGCAGTTCCCCGGTTGGGAGAACTGGCTACACCTTC	CASSSPVGRTGYTF
TRBJ2-1	TRBD2	NA	15	TRBV5-1	TGCGCCAGCAGCGTGCTAGCGGGGGGCTTTGATGAGCAGTTCTTC	CASSVLAGGFDEQFF
TRBJ2-2	NA	few	14	TRBV12-3/TRBV12-4	TGTGCCAGCAGTTTTCGGCAAAACACCGGGGAGCTGTTTTTT	CASSFRQNTGELFF
TRBJ1-4	NA	NA	15	TRBV5-1	TGCGCCAGCAGCCCATCGACCACAACTAATGAAAAACTGTTTTTT	CASSPSTTTNEKLFF
TRBJ1-1	NA	few	13	TRBV9	TGTGCCAGCAGTTATTCAAGGAACACTGAAGCTTTCTTT	CASSYSRNTEAFF
TRBJ2-3	TRBD2	NA	18	TRBV4-2	TGTGCCAGCAGCCAAGCGGAGAGACTAGCGGGGGGGCAAGATACGCAGTATTTT	CASSQAERLAGGQDTQYF
TRBJ1-2	TRBD1	NA	15	TRBV3-1	TGTGCCAGCAGCCAACCCCAGGACAGGGGGCAAGGCTACACCTTC	CASSQPQDRGQGYTF
TRBJ1-2	NA	NA	17	TRBV3-1	TGTGCCAGCAGCCCAGGTATAGGGGAGAATGTTGACTATGGCTACACCTTC	CASSPGIGENVDYGYTF
TRBJ1-1	TRBD1	NA	18	TRBV10-3	TGTGCCATCAGACCCGGGACAGGTTCGGCAAATGAGATCACTGAAGCTTTCTTT	CAIRPGTGSANEITEAFF
TRBJ2-1	TRBD2	NA	17	TRBV6-1	TGTGCCAGCAGCAGCCCGGGACTAGCTAAATCCTACAATGAGCAGTTCTTC	CASSSPGLAKSYNEQFF
TRBJ1-6	NA	NA	15	TRBV20-1	TGCAGTGCTAGAGAGCTTGGCAGGGATAATTCACCCCTCCACTTT	CSARELGRDNSPLHF
TRBJ2-7	TRBD2	NA	14	TRBV28	TGTGCCAGCACCACTAGCGGTTACTCCTACGAGCAGTACTTC	CASTTSGYSYEQYF
TRBJ1-5	NA	NA	13	TRBV12-3/TRBV12-4	TGTGCCAGCAGGCCGGGTAGCAATCAGCCCCAGCATTTT	CASRPGSNQPQHF
TRBJ2-7	TRBD1	once	13	TRBV20-1	TGCAGTGCTCCGGGACAGGGGGAGGACGAGCAGTACTTC	CSAPGQGEDEQYF
TRBJ2-7	NA	NA	12	TRBV2	TGTGCCAGCAGTCGGAAAAACTACGAGCAGTACTTC	CASSRKNYEQYF
TRBJ1-2	TRBD1	NA	16	TRBV12-3/TRBV12-4	TGTGCCAGCAGTTCCGCCGGGACAGGGGGCTATTATGGCTACACCTTC	CASSSAGTGGYYGYTF
TRBJ1-1	NA	NA	14	TRBV3-1	TGTGCCAGACCGGGGGAGGGAATAAACACTGAAGCTTTCTTT	CARPGEGINTEAFF
TRBJ1-1	NA	NA	12	TRBV7-2	TGTGCCAGCGGAAGCCGCCTCTCTGAAGCTTTCTTT	CASGSRLSEAFF
TRBJ2-3	NA	once	15	TRBV20-1	TGCAGTGCTAGAGATTTTGTCGTAGGGACAGATACGCAGTATTTT	CSARDFVVGTDTQYF
TRBJ1-1	NA	NA	12	TRBV5-6	TGTGCCAGCAGCTTGTTACCCACTGAAGCTTTCTTT	CASSLLPTEAFF
TRBJ2-7	NA	NA	14	TRBV5-1	TGCGCCAGCAGCTTAACAGGCCAGGCCTACGAGCAGTACTTC	CASSLTGQAYEQYF
TRBJ1-1	NA	NA	15	TRBV9	TGTGCCAGCAGCGTGGAGGGACACCCGAACACTGAAGCTTTCTTT	CASSVEGHPNTEAFF
TRBJ2-2	NA	NA	14	TRBV9	TGTGCCAGCAGCGTAGAAGGAAACACCGGGGAGCTGTTTTTT	CASSVEGNTGELFF
TRBJ1-2	NA	NA	12	TRBV24-1	TGTGCCCCCACCCGGGACGGCGTAGGCTACACCTTC	CAPTRDGVGYTF
TRBJ1-1	NA	few	14	TRBV3-1	TGTGCCAGCAGCCAAGATCAAGGGGGCACTGAAGCTTTCTTT	CASSQDQGGTEAFF